A single sample is the source of the 6 T cell receptor beta chains below, sequenced in a study of identifying expanded T cells in peripheral blood. Assay: immunoSEQ multiplex PCR; the TCRdb copy retains only in-frame clones and omits some. The sample lists more than 90,000 clones; roughly 87% were seen once. The sequenced sample was blood. Receptors originate from a person between 18 and 69 years old in good health.

The chain is built from TRBV4-1 and TRBJ2-4, with D tentatively TRBD1 or TRBD2 (6 bases each). This CDR3 is built from 17 residues. Trimming took off 1 base at V and 1 base at J, with 14 bases between the two ends. The germline gives CDR1 MGHRA, CDR2 YSYEKL. CDR3 nucleotides: TGCGCCAGCAGCCAAGGGGGGGCTGGGGCGGCCAAAAACATTCAGTACTTC. This sequence encodes CASSQGGAGAAKNIQYF.

The rearrangement joins TRBV4-3 to TRBJ1-1, with 7 positions matching TRBD1. The CDR3 is made up of 18 amino acids. V lost 4 bases and J lost 3; bases outside the gene matches: 17. Germline lookup yields CDR1 LGHNA and CDR2 YSLEER. CDR3: CASSLRGSDRLADTEAFF. The CDR3 DNA sequence: TGCGCCAGCAGCCTCAGGGGGTCGGACAGGCTGGCGGACACTGAAGCTTTCTTT.

Comment on this clone: One end of the junction does not line up with germline, which may come from a read error. V and J are TRBV19 and TRBJ1-2; 9 bases are a match to TRBD1. Per the germline V gene, CDR1 is LNHDA and CDR2 is SQIVND (reference sequence). This CDR3 comprises 15 residues. This CDR3 is CASSITGGSKYGYTF. CDR3 bases: TGTGCCAGTAGTATTACAGGGGGCTCTAAGTATGGCTACACCTTC.

This chain connects TRBV11-2 to TRBJ1-2, with TRBD1 identical over 7 bases. This CDR3 comprises 13 residues. V was clipped by 5 bases and J by 8 bases; unmatched bases: 8. The germline V gene has CDR1 SGHAT and CDR2 FQNNGV. CDR3 in amino acids: CASSPRQGSGYTF. CDR3 sequence (DNA): TGTGCCAGCAGCCCCCGACAGGGATCCGGCTACACCTTC.

This sequence joins TRBV13 and TRBJ2-3; D is unclear. The V gene's germline CDR1 is PRHDT and CDR2 FYEKMQ (reference sequence). The V gene lost 5 bases and the J gene lost 7 bases, with 16 bases spanning the gap. This CDR3 contains 14 residues. The CDR3 region has the DNA TGTGCCAGCAGCGCCACCCACGACGTCAATACGCAGTATTTT. This translates into CASSATHDVNTQYF.

The J gene is TRBJ2-7, the V gene TRBV20-1; 9 positions agree with TRBD1. CDR3 length equals 11 residues. CDR1 DFQATT and CDR2 SNEGSKA come from the germline V gene (reference sequence). After removal of 5 bases from V and 6 bases from J, the junction contained 2 bases not matched to a gene. The CDR3 DNA sequence: TGCAGTGCTGGACAGGGGCTCGAGCAGTACTTC. Its translation is CSAGQGLEQYF.